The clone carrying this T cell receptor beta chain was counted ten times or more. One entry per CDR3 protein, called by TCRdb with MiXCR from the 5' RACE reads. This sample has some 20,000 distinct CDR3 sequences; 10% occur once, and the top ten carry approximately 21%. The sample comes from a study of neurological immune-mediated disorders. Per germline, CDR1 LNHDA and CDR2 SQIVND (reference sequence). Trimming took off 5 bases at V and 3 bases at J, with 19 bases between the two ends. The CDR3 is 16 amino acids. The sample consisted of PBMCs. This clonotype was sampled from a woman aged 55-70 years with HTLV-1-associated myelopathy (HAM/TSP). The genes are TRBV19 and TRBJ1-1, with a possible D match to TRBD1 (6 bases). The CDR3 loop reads CASSVISGRGDTEAFF. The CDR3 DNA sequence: TGTGCCAGTAGTGTAATCTCAGGAAGGGGGGACACTGAAGCTTTCTTT.